The clone carrying this T cell receptor beta chain occurred many times. This sample is drawn from a study of Graves' ophthalmopathy and Graves' hyperthyroidism. RNA transcripts were the template, and TCR beta CDR3 regions were amplified from them. Scientists carried out first-round RT-PCR using HTBI primers and then a second-round multiplex PCR. MiXCR, run by TCRdb on the multiplex PCR reads, gives a single entry per CDR3 protein. The sample has over 450,000 distinct CDR3 sequences, roughly an eighth seen once; the top ten hold around 9.8%. The ends were cut back, 11 bases at V and 3 bases at J, with 14 bases in the middle. Germline V gives CDR1 MDHEN, CDR2 SYDVKM. The CDR3 sequence is 12 residues long.

This receptor was obtained from a woman in her 30s with Graves' ophthalmopathy. Sequenced sample: blood. The V gene is TRBV28, the J gene TRBJ2-7; weak D call: TRBD1 (5 bases). The DNA for the CDR3 is TGTGCCTGCTCAAGGGGATACTACGAGCAGTACTTC. Protein sequence: CACSRGYYEQYF.